These 9 T cell receptor beta chains share one sample of origin, sequenced in a study of CD8 T cells in ankylosing spondylitis. TCRdb independently ran MiXCR on the 5' RACE reads; one entry per CDR3 protein. The sample records some 140,000 distinct CDR3 sequences, 8% to 9% being singletons. The sample was synovial fluid, either unsorted or a sorted T cell fraction (not recorded which). The receptors were gathered from a male donor with ankylosing spondylitis.

This clonotype was recorded a few times. This chain joins TRBV9 and TRBJ1-1; the D gene is possibly TRBD1 (5 bases). V was clipped by 1 base and J by 6 bases, with 16 bases between them. Germline-derived CDR1 and CDR2 are SGDLS and YYNGEE. There are 15 residues in the CDR3. The CDR3 bases are TGTGCCAGCAGCGTAAACCCAGGGTCGGACGCTGAAGCTTTCTTT. It yields the protein CASSVNPGSDAEAFF.

This clonotype has only a few counts. The rearrangement joins TRBV29-1 to TRBJ2-5, with D possibly matching TRBD1 (5 bases). The CDR3 runs 12 residues. Deletions cut 6 bases from V and 5 bases from J, with 13 bases between. CDR1 is SQVTM, CDR2 ANQGSEA, per germline. Here the CDR3 DNA reads TGCAGCGTGACAGAAATACGGGAGACCCAGTACTTC. Translated, it gives CSVTEIRETQYF.

This clonotype appeared many times. V gene TRBV20-1 combines with J gene TRBJ2-5; D is perhaps TRBD2 (5 bases). CDR1 DFQATT and CDR2 SNEGSKA come from the germline V gene (reference sequence). The CDR3 length is 13 residues. V was pared by 3 bases and J by 3 bases, with 11 bases between. CDR3: CSARLVGKETQYF. The CDR3 DNA reads TGCAGTGCTAGGCTCGTCGGGAAAGAGACCCAGTACTTC.

This clonotype was observed at least ten times. The gene calls are TRBV7-9 and TRBJ1-1; D is ambiguous. The V gene lost 5 bases and the J gene lost 1 base, with 11 bases spanning the gap. The CDR3 runs to 14 residues. Germline V gene lookup returns CDR1 SEHNR and CDR2 FQNEAQ (reference sequence). The CDR3 DNA reads TGTGCCAGCAGCGAAAGGGCAGCGAACACTGAAGCTTTCTTT. This encodes CASSERAANTEAFF.

This clonotype was counted at least ten times. This rearrangement joins TRBV11-1 to TRBJ2-2; no definite D call. The CDR3 is 14 amino acids. Between the trimmed V and J ends, which lost 5 bases and 6 bases, there was a span of 13 bases. Germline CDR1 reads SGHAT; CDR2 reads FQDESV (reference sequence). CDR3 DNA sequence: TGTGCCAGCAGCACTATGACTCTCGCCGGGGAGCTGTTTTTT. Protein product: CASSTMTLAGELFF.

CDR3 bases: TGTGCCAGCAGTTATAGAGGAGTAGCCTTTTACAATGAGCAGTTCTTC. Its translation: CASSYRGVAFYNEQFF. The chain recombines TRBV6-2 or TRBV6-3 with TRBJ2-1; D gene ambiguous. Germline V CDR1 and CDR2: MNHEY, SVGEGT. The CDR3 covers 16 residues. V was pared by 3 bases and J by 4 bases, with 16 bases between.

This clonotype was detected ten times or more. The chain combines TRBV28 with TRBJ1-3; no reliable D call. The V and J ends lost 3 bases and 0 bases respectively, with 3 bases between them. Germline CDR1 reads MDHEN; CDR2 reads SYDVKM. CDR3 length equals 13 residues. CDR3 nucleotides: TGTGCCAGCAGTTTTGGCTCTGGAAACACCATATATTTT. The encoded protein is CASSFGSGNTIYF.

This clonotype was recorded at least ten times. This chain links TRBV5-1 with TRBJ2-1; 12 nucleotides agree with TRBD2. Germline CDR1 is SGHRS and CDR2 is YFSETQ. V trimming: 0 bases; J trimming: 4 bases; junction bases outside the gene matches: 5. CDR3 size: 17 residues. The DNA for the CDR3 is TGCGCCAGCAGCTTGGCCGGGACTAGCGGGCCTTACAATGAGCAGTTCTTC. It specifies CASSLAGTSGPYNEQFF.

This clonotype was counted a few times. This sequence joins TRBV6-1 and TRBJ2-1; 9 bases are a match to TRBD2. The length of the CDR3 is 16 residues. The V segment lost 5 bases and the J segment 6 bases; nucleotides outside the gene matches: 11. Per the germline V gene, CDR1 is MNHNS and CDR2 is SASEGT. The CDR3 coding sequence is TGTGCCAGCAGTACCGGGGGCCTAGCGGGGACCAATGAGCAGTTCTTC. It specifies CASSTGGLAGTNEQFF.